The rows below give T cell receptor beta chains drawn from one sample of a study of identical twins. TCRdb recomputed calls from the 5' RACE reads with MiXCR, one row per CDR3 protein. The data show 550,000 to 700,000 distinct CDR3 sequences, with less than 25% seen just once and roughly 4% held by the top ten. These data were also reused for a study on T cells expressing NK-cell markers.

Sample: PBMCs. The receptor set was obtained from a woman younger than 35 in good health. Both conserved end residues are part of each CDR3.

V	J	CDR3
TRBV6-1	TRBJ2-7	CASSPPGLAGAEQYF
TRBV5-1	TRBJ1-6	CASSIAGSYNSPLHF
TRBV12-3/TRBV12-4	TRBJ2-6	CASHVGSGANVLTF
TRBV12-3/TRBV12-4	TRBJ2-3	CASSPQGVRDTQYF
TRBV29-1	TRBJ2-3	CSVPDTQYF
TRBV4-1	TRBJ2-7	CASSQAVTIGYEQYF
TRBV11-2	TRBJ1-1	CASSRRNMNTEAFF
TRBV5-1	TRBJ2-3	CASSALWDTQYF
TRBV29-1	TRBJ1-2	CSVEGGLRYGYTF
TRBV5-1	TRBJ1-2	CASSWVGTDGYTF
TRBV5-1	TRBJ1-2	CASSPAGDGYTF
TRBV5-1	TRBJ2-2	CASSLGQGGTGELFF
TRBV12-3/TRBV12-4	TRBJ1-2	CASSLTGDGYGYTF
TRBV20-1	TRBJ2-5	CSASAGIQYTQYF
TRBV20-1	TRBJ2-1	CSARDLRGVGYNEQFF
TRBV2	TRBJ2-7	CASSPTGTSGGDYEQYF
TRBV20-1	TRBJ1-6	CSARERTGPSSYNSPLHF
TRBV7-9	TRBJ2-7	CASSLEVVTYEQYF
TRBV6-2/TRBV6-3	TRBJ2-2	CASGRPGELFF
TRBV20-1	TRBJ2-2	CSASGLASGEGGELFF
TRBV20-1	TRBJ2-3	CSASRAGPGTDTQYF
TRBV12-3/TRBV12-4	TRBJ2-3	CASSLEIAEDTQYF
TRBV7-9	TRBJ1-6	CASSEGLRGNSPLHF
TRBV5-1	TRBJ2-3	CASSFGSPTDTQYF
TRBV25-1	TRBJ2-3	CATSRQTSTDTQYF
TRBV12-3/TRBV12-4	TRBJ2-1	CASSLGLNAEPYNEQFF
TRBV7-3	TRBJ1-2	CASSPGAQEGYTF
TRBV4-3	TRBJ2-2	CASSQKGLAGGRPGELFF
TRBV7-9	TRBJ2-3	CASRRQGATDTQYF
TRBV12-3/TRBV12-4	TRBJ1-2	CASSPRSSNYGYTF
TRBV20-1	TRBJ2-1	CSAREGTSMYEQFF
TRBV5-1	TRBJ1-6	CASSSETGLGNSPLHF
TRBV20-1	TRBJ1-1	CSARDHQGSAEAFF
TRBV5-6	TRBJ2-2	CASSLWLTGWGTGELFF
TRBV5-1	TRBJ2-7	CASSDLQGFSYEQYF
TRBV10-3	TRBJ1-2	CAIATANYGYTF
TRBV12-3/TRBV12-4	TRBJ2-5	CASRTKETQYF
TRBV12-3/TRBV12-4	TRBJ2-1	CASSLTLQTLSQFF
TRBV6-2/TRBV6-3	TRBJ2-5	CASSYAALAGDLETQYF
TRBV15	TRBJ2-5	CATSRDLDQETQYF
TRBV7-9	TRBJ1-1	CASSLEGRENTEAFF
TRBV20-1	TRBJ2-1	CSAALWNEQFF
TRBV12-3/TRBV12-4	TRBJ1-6	CASSFWVDSPLHF
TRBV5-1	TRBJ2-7	CASSFGRAGGPYEQYF
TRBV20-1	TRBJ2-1	CSAGRSAGVNEQFF
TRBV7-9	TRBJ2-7	CASSYSTVYEQYF
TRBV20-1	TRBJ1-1	CSADRETEAFF
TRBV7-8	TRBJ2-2	CARQQGTGELFF
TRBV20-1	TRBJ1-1	CSANTAGREAFF
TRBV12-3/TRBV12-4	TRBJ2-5	CASSSLQSQYF